A selection of T cell receptor beta chains follows, all from one sample in a study of CD8 T cells in Susac syndrome. TCRdb reprocessed the immunoSEQ multiplex PCR reads via MiXCR and lists one record per CDR3 protein. The table lists around 200,000 distinct CDR3 sequences, approximately 95% of them singletons. Material for sequencing was CD4+ T cells from PBMCs. Source of these receptors: a human donor with multiple sclerosis. Each CDR3 is given with its conserved first and last residue. The D gene is left open where the match is weak. Clone size appears in some rows only: once, few, many, or a class for an expanded clone.

V gene: TRBV29-1; J gene: TRBJ2-1; D gene: TRBD2; clone size: NA; CDR3 length: 12; CDR3 protein: CSLRGGGYEQFF; CDR3 DNA: TGCAGCCTTCGGGGGGGAGGGTATGAGCAGTTCTTC
V gene: TRBV18; J gene: TRBJ2-2; D gene: TRBD1; clone size: NA; CDR3 length: 17; CDR3 protein: CASSRRTGGTESGELFF; CDR3 DNA: TGTGCCAGCTCACGGAGGACAGGGGGCACGGAGTCCGGGGAGCTGTTTTTT
V gene: TRBV6-1; J gene: TRBJ2-7; D gene: TRBD2; clone size: NA; CDR3 length: 11; CDR3 protein: CASSRGDEQYF; CDR3 DNA: TGTGCCAGCAGTCGGGGGGACGAGCAGTACTTC
V gene: TRBV25-1; J gene: TRBJ2-3; D gene: NA; clone size: NA; CDR3 length: 13; CDR3 protein: CASSEYPTDTQYF; CDR3 DNA: TGTGCCAGCAGTGAATACCCGACAGATACGCAGTATTTT
V gene: TRBV3-1; J gene: TRBJ1-5; D gene: NA; clone size: NA; CDR3 length: 15; CDR3 protein: CASSQDLGLNQPQHF; CDR3 DNA: TGTGCCAGCAGCCAAGATCTGGGCCTCAATCAGCCCCAGCATTTT
V gene: TRBV6-2/TRBV6-3; J gene: TRBJ2-7; D gene: NA; clone size: NA; CDR3 length: 14; CDR3 protein: CASSQEGGLYEQYF; CDR3 DNA: TGTGCCAGCAGCCAAGAGGGGGGCCTCTACGAGCAGTACTTC
V gene: TRBV30; J gene: TRBJ1-1; D gene: NA; clone size: few; CDR3 length: 13; CDR3 protein: CAWSVRENTEAFF; CDR3 DNA: TGTGCCTGGAGTGTACGGGAGAACACTGAAGCTTTCTTT
V gene: TRBV15; J gene: TRBJ2-7; D gene: NA; clone size: NA; CDR3 length: 16; CDR3 protein: CATSRDSGGATYEQYF; CDR3 DNA: TGTGCCACCAGCAGAGATTCTGGGGGGGCGACCTACGAGCAGTACTTC
V gene: TRBV20-1; J gene: TRBJ2-5; D gene: NA; clone size: once; CDR3 length: 11; CDR3 protein: CSARVKETQYF; CDR3 DNA: TGCAGTGCTAGAGTGAAAGAGACCCAGTACTTC
V gene: TRBV2; J gene: TRBJ1-1; D gene: NA; clone size: few; CDR3 length: 12; CDR3 protein: CASKGGGTEAFF; CDR3 DNA: TGTGCCAGCAAGGGGGGGGGCACTGAAGCTTTCTTT
V gene: TRBV30; J gene: TRBJ1-2; D gene: NA; clone size: NA; CDR3 length: 12; CDR3 protein: CAASGPNYGYTF; CDR3 DNA: TGTGCCGCCTCGGGACCGAACTATGGCTACACCTTC
V gene: TRBV19; J gene: TRBJ2-3; D gene: NA; clone size: NA; CDR3 length: 15; CDR3 protein: CASRGAGKSTDTQYF; CDR3 DNA: TGTGCCAGTAGGGGCGCCGGAAAAAGCACAGATACGCAGTATTTT
V gene: TRBV7-3; J gene: TRBJ2-1; D gene: NA; clone size: NA; CDR3 length: 16; CDR3 protein: CASSLTGGPLKGPQFF; CDR3 DNA: TGTGCCAGCAGCTTAACGGGTGGGCCTCTTAAAGGCCCCCAGTTCTTC
V gene: TRBV15; J gene: TRBJ2-1; D gene: TRBD2; clone size: NA; CDR3 length: 16; CDR3 protein: CATSRAPGGASDEQFF; CDR3 DNA: TGTGCCACCAGCAGAGCACCCGGGGGGGCGTCGGATGAGCAGTTCTTC
V gene: TRBV30; J gene: TRBJ1-2; D gene: NA; clone size: NA; CDR3 length: 12; CDR3 protein: CAWSVPAGGYTF; CDR3 DNA: TGTGCCTGGAGTGTACCAGCCGGGGGCTACACCTTC
V gene: TRBV27; J gene: TRBJ1-5; D gene: TRBD1; clone size: NA; CDR3 length: 15; CDR3 protein: CASSSLDRDHQPQHF; CDR3 DNA: TGTGCCAGCAGTTCCCTTGACAGGGATCACCAGCCCCAGCATTTT
V gene: TRBV29-1; J gene: TRBJ1-2; D gene: TRBD1; clone size: NA; CDR3 length: 13; CDR3 protein: CSADDRGPYGYTF; CDR3 DNA: TGCAGCGCTGACGACAGGGGGCCCTATGGCTACACCTTC
V gene: TRBV7-2; J gene: TRBJ2-1; D gene: NA; clone size: NA; CDR3 length: 16; CDR3 protein: CASSLRSRDPYNEQFF; CDR3 DNA: TGTGCCAGCAGCTTAAGGTCGCGGGACCCATACAATGAGCAGTTCTTC
V gene: TRBV30; J gene: TRBJ2-5; D gene: NA; clone size: once; CDR3 length: 15; CDR3 protein: CAWSVRARFFETQYF; CDR3 DNA: TGTGCCTGGAGTGTACGGGCCCGCTTCTTTGAGACCCAGTACTTC
V gene: TRBV5-1; J gene: TRBJ2-1; D gene: NA; clone size: NA; CDR3 length: 13; CDR3 protein: CASSRQGGREQFF; CDR3 DNA: TGCGCCAGCAGCCGACAGGGAGGGCGTGAGCAGTTCTTC
V gene: TRBV2; J gene: TRBJ1-2; D gene: TRBD1; clone size: NA; CDR3 length: 13; CDR3 protein: CASRLDRGYGYTF; CDR3 DNA: TGTGCCAGCAGACTAGACAGGGGCTATGGCTACACCTTC
V gene: TRBV29-1; J gene: TRBJ2-7; D gene: TRBD1; clone size: NA; CDR3 length: 13; CDR3 protein: CSARWDRAYEQYF; CDR3 DNA: TGCAGCGCCCGATGGGACAGGGCGTACGAGCAGTACTTC
V gene: TRBV9; J gene: TRBJ1-1; D gene: NA; clone size: NA; CDR3 length: 13; CDR3 protein: CASSVEPNTEAFF; CDR3 DNA: TGTGCCAGCAGCGTAGAACCAAACACTGAAGCTTTCTTT
V gene: TRBV30; J gene: TRBJ1-2; D gene: NA; clone size: NA; CDR3 length: 13; CDR3 protein: CAWSVAGIYGYTF; CDR3 DNA: TGTGCCTGGAGTGTAGCAGGGATCTATGGCTACACCTTC
V gene: TRBV5-1; J gene: TRBJ1-1; D gene: NA; clone size: NA; CDR3 length: 14; CDR3 protein: CASSYVPDDTEAFF; CDR3 DNA: TGCGCCAGCAGCTACGTACCTGATGACACTGAAGCTTTCTTT
V gene: TRBV7-9; J gene: TRBJ2-1; D gene: NA; clone size: NA; CDR3 length: 11; CDR3 protein: CASSKGNEQFF; CDR3 DNA: TGTGCCAGCAGTAAGGGGAATGAGCAGTTCTTC
V gene: TRBV13; J gene: TRBJ1-2; D gene: TRBD1; clone size: NA; CDR3 length: 16; CDR3 protein: CASSLATWGQGDGYTF; CDR3 DNA: TGTGCCAGCAGCTTAGCGACTTGGGGACAGGGCGATGGCTACACCTTC
V gene: TRBV30; J gene: TRBJ1-1; D gene: NA; clone size: NA; CDR3 length: 14; CDR3 protein: CAWSVSPGGTEAFF; CDR3 DNA: TGTGCCTGGAGTGTGTCCCCCGGAGGCACTGAAGCTTTCTTT
V gene: TRBV9; J gene: TRBJ2-7; D gene: NA; clone size: NA; CDR3 length: 13; CDR3 protein: CASSPMDTFEQYF; CDR3 DNA: TGTGCCAGCAGCCCCATGGACACTTTCGAGCAGTACTTC
V gene: TRBV7-8; J gene: TRBJ2-7; D gene: NA; clone size: NA; CDR3 length: 14; CDR3 protein: CASSPDGLSYEQYF; CDR3 DNA: TGTGCCAGCAGTCCGGATGGGCTCTCCTACGAGCAGTACTTC
V gene: TRBV5-4; J gene: TRBJ1-4; D gene: NA; clone size: NA; CDR3 length: 15; CDR3 protein: CASSPRPPPGEKLFF; CDR3 DNA: TGTGCCAGCAGCCCTAGGCCCCCACCGGGTGAAAAACTGTTTTTT